These 22 T cell receptor beta chains were sequenced from one sample in a study of cytomegalovirus exposure and HLA in healthy donors. PCR used 60 Vbeta primers and 13 Jbeta primers. Here immunoSEQ multiplex PCR was the method, and the copy in TCRdb shows in-frame clones only, minus some. The table includes around 190,000 clones, approximately 78% detected once. Sequencing used PBMCs. Receptors originate from a woman aged 25 to 39 in good health and CMV-seropositive.

The chain joins TRBV19 to TRBJ2-1; D is possibly TRBD1 (5 bases). The germline gives CDR1 LNHDA, CDR2 SQIVND (reference sequence). This CDR3 has 14 residues. Trimming took off 6 bases at V and 1 base at J, with 10 bases between the two ends. The CDR3, as DNA: TGTGCCAGTAGCGACCAGGGATCCTACAATGAGCAGTTCTTC. Translation gives CASSDQGSYNEQFF.

The rearrangement joins TRBV7-2 to TRBJ1-2; 10 bases are shared with TRBD1. The CDR3 sequence is 17 residues long. V shed 8 bases, J shed 5 bases, and the junction held 17 bases outside the gene matches. Germline V CDR1 and CDR2: SGHTA, FQGNSA. The CDR3 protein is CASADYNRDRGWYGYTF. Written as DNA, the CDR3 is TGTGCCAGCGCGGACTATAACCGGGACAGGGGATGGTATGGCTACACCTTC.

The chain couples TRBV30 to TRBJ2-1; 8 nucleotides agree with TRBD2. After removal of 2 bases from V and 4 bases from J, the junction contained 4 bases not matched to a gene. The germline V gene has CDR1 GTSNPN and CDR2 SVGIG (reference sequence). The CDR3 consists of 14 residues. CDR3 DNA sequence: TGTGCCTGGAGTCCGATAGCGGGGTACAATGAGCAGTTCTTC. It is translated as CAWSPIAGYNEQFF.

The V call is TRBV2, the J call TRBJ1-1; no definite D call. Germline CDR1 SNHLY, CDR2 FYNNEI. Deletions cut 10 bases from V and 3 bases from J, with 15 bases between. This CDR3 is 13 amino acids long. Here the CDR3 DNA reads TGTGCCACCTCCCAGACTCGGGACACTGAAGCTTTCTTT. This codes for CATSQTRDTEAFF.

The chain has TRBV25-1 and TRBJ2-1, with 7 positions matching TRBD2. Germline CDR1 MGHDK, CDR2 SYGVNS. The CDR3 loop spans 14 amino acids. With 4 bases clipped from V and 5 bases from J, the junction kept 5 bases outside the gene matches. The CDR3 reads CASSAQRGNNEQFF. The CDR3 bases are TGTGCCAGCAGTGCTCAGCGGGGAAACAATGAGCAGTTCTTC.

The count of this clone is one. The chain is built from TRBV21-1 and TRBJ1-4; TRBD1 reflects the table's D call only, with no check against the DNA. TRBV21-1 is labeled a pseudogene. The CDR3 is 15 residues long. For the CDR3, the DNA is TGTGCCAGCAGCAAAACGAGCACAGAGAATGAAAAACTGTTTTTT. Encoded protein: CASSKTSTENEKLFF.

V is TRBV29-1 and J is TRBJ2-5; no clear D. The germline V gene has CDR1 SQVTM and CDR2 ANQGSEA. This CDR3 is 11 amino acids long. With 4 bases removed from V and 4 bases from J, the gap between germline ends came to 7 bases. CDR3 nucleotide sequence: TGCAGCGTTGGTCCGGGAGAGACCCAGTACTTC. It is translated as CSVGPGETQYF.

This rearrangement joins TRBV27 to TRBJ2-1; 12 bases line up with TRBD2. After removal of 4 bases from V and 7 bases from J, the junction contained 8 bases not matched to a gene. Germline V gene lookup returns CDR1 MNHEY and CDR2 SMNVEV (reference sequence). The CDR3 totals 16 residues. The chain's CDR3 is CASSSFLAGGRNEQFF. CDR3 bases: TGTGCCAGCAGTTCATTTCTAGCGGGAGGGCGGAATGAGCAGTTCTTC.

The rearrangement links TRBV10-3 to TRBJ1-2, with D uncertain. Trimming took 5 bases from V and 4 from J, leaving 17 bases between them. The germline V gene has CDR1 ENHRY and CDR2 SYGVKD. The CDR3 consists of 15 residues. The chain's CDR3 is CAISPQQQPSYGYTF. As DNA, the CDR3 is TGTGCCATCAGTCCGCAACAGCAACCCTCCTATGGCTACACCTTC.

The chain is built from TRBV11-2 and TRBJ2-1; a possible D gene is TRBD2 (6 bases). This CDR3 region has 15 residues. Deletions cut 5 bases from V and 1 base from J, with 12 bases between. CDR1 is SGHAT and CDR2 is FQNNGV in the germline V gene. The CDR3 DNA sequence: TGTGCCAGCAGCCTCGGCGGGGCTTCCTACAATGAGCAGTTCTTC. This sequence encodes CASSLGGASYNEQFF.

The chain has TRBV4-1 and TRBJ2-3, with TRBD2 matching 7 bases. Per the germline V gene, CDR1 is MGHRA and CDR2 is YSYEKL. This CDR3 comprises 16 residues. After removal of 5 bases from V and 2 bases from J, the junction contained 10 bases not matched to a gene. For the CDR3, the DNA is TGCGCCAGCAGCAGATTTACGGGGGGACCCACAGATACGCAGTATTTT. This translates into CASSRFTGGPTDTQYF.

The rearrangement links TRBV28 to TRBJ2-7, with 8 nucleotides matching TRBD1. The CDR3 runs to 12 residues. Germline CDR1 is MDHEN and CDR2 is SYDVKM. The V gene end was trimmed by 4 bases and the J gene end by 6 bases; junction bases not matched to a gene: 2. The CDR3 nucleotides are TGTGCCAGCAGTTCCAGGGGGCGCGAGCAGTACTTC. Amino acid sequence: CASSSRGREQYF.

This clone was seen more than once but under ten times. CDR3: CASSQERQAHNEKLFF. CDR3 DNA sequence: TGCGCCAGCAGCCAGGAACGACAGGCCCATAATGAAAAACTGTTTTTT. The chain is built from TRBV4-3 and TRBJ1-4; D may be TRBD1 (6 bases). V lost 3 bases and J lost 4, with 15 bases in between. This CDR3 spans 16 amino acids. CDR1 is LGHNA, CDR2 YSLEER, per germline.

This clone was recorded only once. The rearrangement links TRBV28 to TRBJ2-7, with 10 positions matching TRBD1. The length of the CDR3 is 15 residues. In germline, CDR1 is MDHEN, CDR2 SYDVKM. V trimming: 6 bases; J trimming: 0 bases; junction bases outside the gene matches: 5. CDR3: CASRARTGGSYEQYF. CDR3 bases: TGTGCCAGCAGGGCCCGGACAGGGGGCTCCTACGAGCAGTACTTC.

The chain recombines TRBV19 with TRBJ1-5, with 7 bases lining up with TRBD1. The CDR3 sequence is 14 residues long. Germline CDR1 reads LNHDA; CDR2 reads SQIVND (reference sequence). V shed 9 bases, J shed 7 bases, and the junction held 12 bases outside the gene matches. Here the CDR3 reads CASQGTAIRQPQHF. Here the CDR3 DNA reads TGTGCCAGCCAAGGGACAGCTATTAGGCAGCCCCAGCATTTT.

The J gene is TRBJ1-2, the V gene TRBV7-9; 9 bases map to TRBD1. Germline V gene sequence: CDR1 SEHNR, CDR2 FQNEAQ (reference sequence). The CDR3 spans 15 residues. The V and J ends lost 1 base and 6 bases, in that order; junction bases with no gene match: 6. The CDR3 nucleotides read TGTGCCAGCAGCTTAGAGCCGGGACAGGGTGATGGCTACACCTTC. This translates into CASSLEPGQGDGYTF.

This clone was seen just once. The chain employs TRBV7-2 and TRBJ2-1; D gene unclear. Trimming cost V 5 bases and J 7 bases, with 6 bases left between them. Germline V gives CDR1 SGHTA, CDR2 FQGNSA. The length of the CDR3 is 11 residues. Written as DNA, the CDR3 is TGTGCCAGCAGCGCCAGAAATGAGCAGTTCTTC. Residues: CASSARNEQFF.

This sequence joins TRBV28 and TRBJ2-2; possible D gene TRBD2, 5 bases. V was trimmed by 2 bases and J by 0 bases, leaving 13 bases between them. The germline V gene encodes CDR1 MDHEN and CDR2 SYDVKM. The CDR3 is 17 residues long. CDR3 in DNA: TGTGCCAGCAGTTTAATTGAGCGGCGCGCGAACACCGGGGAGCTGTTTTTT. The encoded protein is CASSLIERRANTGELFF.

This chain links TRBV4-1 with TRBJ2-6; 12 bases agree with TRBD1. This CDR3 has 20 amino acids. Trimming cost V 1 base and J 0 bases; bases outside gene matches: 7. The germline V gene has CDR1 MGHRA and CDR2 YSYEKL. CDR3 sequence (DNA): TGCGCCAGCAGCCAAGGCCCAAGGGACAGGGGGCCCTCTGGGGCCAACGTCCTGACTTTC. Residues: CASSQGPRDRGPSGANVLTF.

The chain joins TRBV5-8 to TRBJ2-7; no definite D call. The CDR3 sequence is 15 residues long. Germline-derived CDR1 and CDR2 are SGHTS and YDEGEE. V was trimmed by 2 bases and J by 6 bases, leaving 18 bases between them. The CDR3 is CASSFSGLRASEQYF. The CDR3 DNA reads TGTGCCAGCAGCTTCTCAGGCCTTAGAGCCAGCGAGCAGTACTTC.

V is TRBV15 and J is TRBJ2-7; 7 bases map to TRBD2. Trimming cost V 0 bases and J 0 bases; bases outside gene matches: 8. Per the germline V gene, CDR1 is LNHNV and CDR2 is YYDKDF (reference sequence). This CDR3 region has 17 residues. The CDR3 protein is CATSRDAGVGSSYEQYF. The CDR3 DNA reads TGTGCCACCAGCAGAGATGCGGGGGTCGGGAGCTCCTACGAGCAGTACTTC.

CDR3 sequence reads: CASTTKGAGGYTF. CDR3 sequence (DNA): TGTGCCAGCACCACAAAGGGGGCGGGAGGCTACACCTTC. This chain links TRBV2 with TRBJ1-2, with 7 bases matching TRBD1. The CDR3 consists of 13 residues. Germline CDR1 is SNHLY and CDR2 is FYNNEI. The J segment lost 8 bases and the V segment lost 7 bases, leaving 10 bases of the junction unmatched.